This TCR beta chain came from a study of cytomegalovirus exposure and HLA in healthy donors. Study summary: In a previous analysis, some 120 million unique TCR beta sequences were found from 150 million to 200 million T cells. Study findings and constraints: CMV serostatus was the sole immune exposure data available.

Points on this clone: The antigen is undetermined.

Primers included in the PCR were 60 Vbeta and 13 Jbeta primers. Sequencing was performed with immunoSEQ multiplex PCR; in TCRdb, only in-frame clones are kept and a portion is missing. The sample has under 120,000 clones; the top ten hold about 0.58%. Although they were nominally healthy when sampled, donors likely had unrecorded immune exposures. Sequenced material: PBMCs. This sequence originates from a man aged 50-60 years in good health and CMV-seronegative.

In nucleotides, the CDR3 is TGTGCCAGCAGCTTGGTAGGGCAGGGCTACACTGAAGCTTTCTTT. It specifies CASSLVGQGYTEAFF. V and J are TRBV5-5 and TRBJ1-1, with TRBD1 as a possible D gene (5 bases). V lost 0 bases, J lost 3 bases, and 12 bases lay in between. Germline V gene data show CDR1 as SGHKS and CDR2 as YYEKEE (reference sequence). This CDR3 has 15 amino acids.